Below are 14 T cell receptor beta chains sequenced from a single sample in a study of T cells in Graves' hyperthyroidism and ophthalmopathy (dated by TCRdb to 2018 to 2020). Library preparation employed multiplex PCR. Sequencing took place on an Illumina HiSeq 2000. The TCR beta CDR3 regions were amplified from the RNA transcripts. The first round of RT-PCR for the TCR CDR3 was performed with the HTBI primer set and the Qiagen OneStep RT-PCR kit. The raw public reads went through TCRdb reprocessing: fastp at Q25, MiXCR clone calling, in-frame beta chains kept. Each CDR3 protein appears once, grouped with its most common genes and DNA. This sample comprises some 460,000 distinct CDR3 sequences, 15% to 18% of them detected only once. The top ten clonotypes cover approximately 7.5% of the sample. The sequencing sample was made of blood. The receptors stem from a woman younger than 30 with Graves' hyperthyroidism.

The rearrangement uses TRBV7-3 and TRBJ2-7; 8 nucleotides line up with TRBD2. Unmatched junction bases numbered 7, after V lost 3 bases and J lost 6 bases. The CDR3 is made up of 14 amino acids. In germline, CDR1 is SGHTA, CDR2 FQGTGA. The chain's CDR3 is CASSFAGGGAEQYF. CDR3 in DNA: TGTGCCAGCAGCTTCGCGGGGGGTGGGGCCGAGCAGTACTTC. Full variable domain (rest looked up from reference TRBV7-3 and TRBJ2-7): GAGVSQTPSNKVTEKGKYVELRCDPISGHTALYWYRQSLGQGPEFLIYFQGTGAADDSGLPNDRFFAVRPEGSVSTLKIQRTERGDSAVYLCASSFAGGGAEQYFGPGTRLTVT.

This clonotype was recorded at least ten times. The chain carries TRBV10-1 and TRBJ1-6; no reliable D call. V lost 6 bases to trimming and J lost 7 bases, with 10 bases between them. CDR1 is WNHNN and CDR2 is SYGVQD in the germline V gene (reference sequence). This CDR3 has 13 residues. The CDR3 bases are TGCGCCAGCAGCCGGGAGACAAATTCACCCCTCCACTTT. Amino acids: CASSRETNSPLHF.

This clonotype was seen at least ten times. V gene TRBV3-1 combines with J gene TRBJ2-1; perhaps D is TRBD1 or TRBD2 (5 bases each). Trimming took off 4 bases at V and 7 bases at J, with 14 bases between the two ends. The CDR3 spans 14 residues. From germline, CDR1 is LGHDT and CDR2 YNNKEL (reference sequence). CDR3 amino acids: CASSPWGFGNEQFF. CDR3 bases: TGTGCCAGCAGCCCGTGGGGGTTCGGGAATGAGCAGTTCTTC.

The chain carries TRBV5-1 and TRBJ2-5, with D perhaps matching TRBD1 or TRBD2 (5 bases each). The V gene lost 0 bases and the J gene lost 2 bases, with 11 bases spanning the gap. Germline V lookup: CDR1 SGHRS, CDR2 YFSETQ. The CDR3 is made up of 15 amino acids. The CDR3 bases are TGCGCCAGCAGCTTGGGGGACCCATTGCAAGAGACCCAGTACTTC. It encodes CASSLGDPLQETQYF.

This clonotype has a count of ten or more. The J gene is TRBJ2-7, the V gene TRBV30, with 8 bases matching TRBD1. CDR1 is GTSNPN, CDR2 SVGIG, per germline (reference sequence). The CDR3 has 12 amino acids. J gave up 6 bases and V 3 bases, and 4 bases lay outside the gene matches. Here the CDR3 DNA reads TGTGCCTGGAGCCCAACAGGGGGCGAGCAGTACTTC. This gives the protein CAWSPTGGEQYF.

This clonotype has a handful of counts. The chain combines TRBV20-1 with TRBJ1-3; weak D call: TRBD1 (6 bases). Per the germline V gene, CDR1 is DFQATT and CDR2 is SNEGSKA (reference sequence). The CDR3 spans 14 residues. Trimming shortened V by 7 bases and J by 3 bases, and 16 bases separated the two germline ends. As DNA, the CDR3 is TGCAGTGTGCCTATACAGGGAGGTGGAAACACCATATATTTT. Its protein product is CSVPIQGGGNTIYF.

This clonotype was seen at least ten times. This chain connects TRBV7-6 to TRBJ1-2; a weak D match, TRBD1 (5 bases). The ends were cut back, 5 bases at V and 3 bases at J, with 13 bases in the middle. Germline V gives CDR1 SGHVS, CDR2 FNYEAQ. There are 14 residues in the CDR3. CDR3 residues: CASSPGAGHYGYTF. CDR3 bases: TGTGCCAGCAGCCCAGGTGCGGGGCACTATGGCTACACCTTC.

This clonotype was seen a few times. The chain has TRBV19 and TRBJ2-1, with 14 positions matching TRBD2. Germline assignment: CDR1 LNHDA and CDR2 SQIVND (reference sequence). CDR3 length equals 18 residues. Unmatched junction bases numbered 7, after V lost 6 bases and J lost 0 bases. CDR3 sequence reads: CASRGTSGGISSYNEQFF. As DNA, the CDR3 is TGTGCCAGTAGGGGGACTAGCGGGGGTATTAGCTCCTACAATGAGCAGTTCTTC.

This clonotype appeared many times. The DNA of the CDR3 is TGTGCCAGCAGCGTAGACGAAGGGGAAGGCAGACCCCCCCACTCCTACGAGCAGTACTTC. It translates to CASSVDEGEGRPPHSYEQYF. The genes are TRBV9 and TRBJ2-7; maybe TRBD1 (5 bases). The CDR3 is made up of 20 amino acids. Germline V gene data show CDR1 as SGDLS and CDR2 as YYNGEE. Trimming took off 0 bases at V and 0 bases at J, with 25 bases between the two ends.

The table lists this clonotype with many counts. The genes are TRBV7-3 and TRBJ1-1, with D possibly being TRBD1 (6 bases). The CDR3 extends over 15 amino acids. Looked up from germline, CDR1 is SGHTA and CDR2 is FQGTGA. Trimming left V 3 bases short and J 3 bases short, with 14 bases between. CDR3 sequence reads: CASSFRVRGHTEAFF. As DNA, the CDR3 is TGTGCCAGCAGCTTTAGGGTCCGGGGGCACACTGAAGCTTTCTTT.

The chain has TRBV6-4 and TRBJ1-5; 8 nucleotides line up with TRBD1. Germline V gene lookup returns CDR1 MRHNA and CDR2 SNTAGT. CDR3 length equals 17 residues. The J segment lost 0 bases and the V segment lost 5 bases, leaving 9 bases of the junction unmatched. CDR3 residues: CASSNPGQVSSNQPQHF. As DNA, the CDR3 is TGTGCCAGCAGTAATCCGGGACAGGTATCTAGCAATCAGCCCCAGCATTTT.

The table lists this clonotype with many counts. V gene TRBV6-1 combines with J gene TRBJ2-3; D gene uncertain. The CDR3 contains 14 residues. Trimming stripped 2 bases from V and 4 bases from J, with 10 bases between. Germline assignment: CDR1 MNHNS and CDR2 SASEGT. The CDR3 protein is CASSEPTRADTQYF. The DNA for the CDR3 is TGTGCCAGCAGTGAACCTACCCGGGCAGATACGCAGTATTTT.

A remark on this clonotype: One junction end disagrees with the germline gene, perhaps due to a read error. V usage is TRBV6-1 and J usage is TRBJ2-7, with a possible D match to TRBD2 (5 bases). Germline V CDR1 and CDR2: MNHNS, SASEGT. The CDR3 runs to 14 residues. This CDR3 is CASSDRTVSYEQCF. In nucleotides, the CDR3 is TGTGCCAGCAGTGACCGGACTGTTTCCTACGAGCAGTGCTTC.

This clonotype was picked up many times. The rearrangement uses TRBV3-1 and TRBJ2-7; tentative D call: TRBD1 (7 bases). The CDR3 loop spans 14 amino acids. Germline CDR1 reads LGHDT; CDR2 reads YNNKEL (reference sequence). V was clipped by 0 bases and J by 5 bases, with 11 bases between them. The CDR3 spells CASSQEPGGNEQYF. For the CDR3, the DNA is TGTGCCAGCAGCCAAGAGCCAGGGGGGAACGAGCAGTACTTC.